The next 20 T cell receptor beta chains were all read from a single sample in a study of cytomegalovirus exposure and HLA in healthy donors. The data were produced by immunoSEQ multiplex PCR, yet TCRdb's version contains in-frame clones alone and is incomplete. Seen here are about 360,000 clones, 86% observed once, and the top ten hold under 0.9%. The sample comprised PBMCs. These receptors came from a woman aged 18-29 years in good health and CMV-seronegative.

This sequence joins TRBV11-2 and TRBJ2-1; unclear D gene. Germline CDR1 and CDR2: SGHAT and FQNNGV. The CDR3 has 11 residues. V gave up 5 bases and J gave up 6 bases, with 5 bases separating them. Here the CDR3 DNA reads TGTGCCAGCAGCCCGAGCAATGAGCAGTTCTTC. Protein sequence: CASSPSNEQFF.

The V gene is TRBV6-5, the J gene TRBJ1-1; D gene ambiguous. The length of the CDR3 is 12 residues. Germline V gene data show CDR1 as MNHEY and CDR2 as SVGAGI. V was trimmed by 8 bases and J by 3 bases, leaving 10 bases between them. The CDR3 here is CASARGHTEAFF. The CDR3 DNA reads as TGTGCCAGCGCCAGAGGGCACACTGAAGCTTTCTTT.

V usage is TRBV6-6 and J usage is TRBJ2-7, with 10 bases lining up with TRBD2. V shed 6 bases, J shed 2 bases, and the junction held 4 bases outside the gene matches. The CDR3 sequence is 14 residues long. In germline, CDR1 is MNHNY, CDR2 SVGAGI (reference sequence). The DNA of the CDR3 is TGTGCCAGCAGCCGAGCGGGGGGGCCCTACGAGCAGTACTTC. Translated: CASSRAGGPYEQYF.

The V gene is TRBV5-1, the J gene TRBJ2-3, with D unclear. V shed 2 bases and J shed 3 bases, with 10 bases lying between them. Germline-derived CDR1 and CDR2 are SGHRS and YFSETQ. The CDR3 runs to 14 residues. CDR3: CASSLNGQTDTQYF. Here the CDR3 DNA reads TGCGCCAGCAGCTTAAATGGGCAGACAGATACGCAGTATTTT.

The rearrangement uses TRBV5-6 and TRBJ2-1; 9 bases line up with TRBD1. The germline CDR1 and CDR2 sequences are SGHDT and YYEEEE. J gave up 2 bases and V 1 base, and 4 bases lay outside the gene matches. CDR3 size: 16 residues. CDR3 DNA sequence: TGTGCCAGCAGCTTGCGGGGGACAGGGACCTACAATGAGCAGTTCTTC. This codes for CASSLRGTGTYNEQFF.

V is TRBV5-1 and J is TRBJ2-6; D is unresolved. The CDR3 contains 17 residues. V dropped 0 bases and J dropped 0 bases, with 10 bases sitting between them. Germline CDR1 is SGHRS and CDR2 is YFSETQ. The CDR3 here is CASSLAAALSGANVLTF. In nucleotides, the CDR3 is TGCGCCAGCAGCTTGGCGGCGGCCCTCTCTGGGGCCAACGTCCTGACTTTC.

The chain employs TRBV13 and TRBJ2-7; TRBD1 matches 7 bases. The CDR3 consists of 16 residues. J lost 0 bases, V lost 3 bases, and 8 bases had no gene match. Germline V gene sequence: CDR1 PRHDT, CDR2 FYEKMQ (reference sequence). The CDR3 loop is CASSFGPGTASYEQYF. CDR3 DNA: TGTGCCAGCAGCTTTGGACCCGGGACAGCCTCCTACGAGCAGTACTTC.

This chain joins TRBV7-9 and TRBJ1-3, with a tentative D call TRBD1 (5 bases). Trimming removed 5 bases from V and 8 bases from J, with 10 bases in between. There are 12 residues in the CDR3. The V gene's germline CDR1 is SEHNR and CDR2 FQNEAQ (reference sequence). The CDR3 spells CASSAGWDTIYF. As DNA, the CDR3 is TGTGCCAGCAGCGCAGGGTGGGACACCATATATTTT.

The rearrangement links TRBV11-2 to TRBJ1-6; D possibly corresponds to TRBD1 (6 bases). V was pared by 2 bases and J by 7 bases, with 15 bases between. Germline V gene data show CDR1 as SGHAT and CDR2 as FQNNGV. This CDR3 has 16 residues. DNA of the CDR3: TGTGCCAGCAGCTTATCCACAGGACAGACGAATTCACCCCTCCACTTT. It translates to CASSLSTGQTNSPLHF.

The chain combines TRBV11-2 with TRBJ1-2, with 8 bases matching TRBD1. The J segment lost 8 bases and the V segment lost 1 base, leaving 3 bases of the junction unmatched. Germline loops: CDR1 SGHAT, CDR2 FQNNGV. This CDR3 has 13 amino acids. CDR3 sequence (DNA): TGTGCCAGCAGCTTAGCGACAGGGGAAGGCTACACCTTC. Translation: CASSLATGEGYTF.

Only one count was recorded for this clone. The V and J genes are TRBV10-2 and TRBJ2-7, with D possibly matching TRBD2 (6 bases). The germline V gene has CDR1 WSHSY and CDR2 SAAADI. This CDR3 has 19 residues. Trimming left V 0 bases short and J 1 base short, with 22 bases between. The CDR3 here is CASSESLVWRDPGSYEQYF. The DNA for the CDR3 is TGCGCCAGCAGTGAGTCTCTGGTTTGGAGGGATCCGGGATCCTACGAGCAGTACTTC.

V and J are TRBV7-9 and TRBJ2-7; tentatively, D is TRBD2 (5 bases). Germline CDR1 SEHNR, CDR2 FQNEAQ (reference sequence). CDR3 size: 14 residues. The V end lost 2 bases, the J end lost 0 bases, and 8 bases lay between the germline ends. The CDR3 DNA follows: TGTGCCAGCAGCTTACCCGGGAACTCCTACGAGCAGTACTTC. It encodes CASSLPGNSYEQYF.

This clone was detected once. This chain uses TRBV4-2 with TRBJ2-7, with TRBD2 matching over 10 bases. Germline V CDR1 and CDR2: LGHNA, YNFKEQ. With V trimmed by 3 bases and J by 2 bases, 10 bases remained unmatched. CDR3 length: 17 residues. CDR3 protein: CASSQDGSGGAAYEQYF. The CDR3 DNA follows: TGTGCCAGCAGCCAGGATGGGAGCGGGGGGGCCGCCTACGAGCAGTACTTC.

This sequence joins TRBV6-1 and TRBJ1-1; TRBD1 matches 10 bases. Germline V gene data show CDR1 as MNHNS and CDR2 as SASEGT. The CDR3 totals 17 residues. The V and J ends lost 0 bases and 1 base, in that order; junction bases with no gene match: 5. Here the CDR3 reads CASSEATGGRGNTEAFF. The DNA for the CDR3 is TGTGCCAGCAGTGAAGCGACAGGGGGCCGGGGGAACACTGAAGCTTTCTTT.

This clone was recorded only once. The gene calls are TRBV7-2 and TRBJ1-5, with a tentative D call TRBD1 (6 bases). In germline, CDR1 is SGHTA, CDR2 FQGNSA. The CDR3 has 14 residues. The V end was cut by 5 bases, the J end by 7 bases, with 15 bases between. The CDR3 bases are TGTGCCAGCAGCCGGGACATTAAAAACCAGCCCCAGCATTTT. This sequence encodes CASSRDIKNQPQHF.

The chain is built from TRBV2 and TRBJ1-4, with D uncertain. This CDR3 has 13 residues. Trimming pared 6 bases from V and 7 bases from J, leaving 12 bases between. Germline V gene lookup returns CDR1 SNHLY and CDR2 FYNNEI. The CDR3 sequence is CASRPPRGEKLFF. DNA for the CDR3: TGTGCCAGCAGACCCCCTCGGGGTGAAAAACTGTTTTTT.

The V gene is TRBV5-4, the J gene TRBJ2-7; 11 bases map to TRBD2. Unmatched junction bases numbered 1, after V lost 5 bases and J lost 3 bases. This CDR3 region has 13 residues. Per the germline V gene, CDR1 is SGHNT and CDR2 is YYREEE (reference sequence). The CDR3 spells CASSTSGGYEQYF. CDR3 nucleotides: TGTGCCAGCAGTACTAGCGGGGGCTACGAGCAGTACTTC.

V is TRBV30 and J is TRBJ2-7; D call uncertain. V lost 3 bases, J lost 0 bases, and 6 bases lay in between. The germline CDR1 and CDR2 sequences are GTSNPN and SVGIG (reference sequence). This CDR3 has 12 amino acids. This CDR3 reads CAWSQRSYEQYF. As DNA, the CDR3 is TGTGCCTGGAGCCAGCGCTCCTACGAGCAGTACTTC.

For the CDR3, the DNA is TGCGCCAGCAGCCCATTCCGGGACAGGGGAGAGACCCAGTACTTC. It yields the protein CASSPFRDRGETQYF. V is TRBV5-1 and J is TRBJ2-5, with 10 bases matching TRBD1. The J segment lost 4 bases and the V segment lost 4 bases, leaving 7 bases of the junction unmatched. The CDR3 is 15 residues long. CDR1 is SGHRS, CDR2 YFSETQ, per germline. Filled out from reference TRBV5-1 and TRBJ2-5, the complete variable domain reads KAGVTQTPRYLIKTRGQQVTLSCSPISGHRSVSWYQQTPGQGLQFLFEYFSETQRNKGNFPGRFSGRQFSNSRSEMNVSTLELGDSALYLCASSPFRDRGETQYFGPGTRLLVL.

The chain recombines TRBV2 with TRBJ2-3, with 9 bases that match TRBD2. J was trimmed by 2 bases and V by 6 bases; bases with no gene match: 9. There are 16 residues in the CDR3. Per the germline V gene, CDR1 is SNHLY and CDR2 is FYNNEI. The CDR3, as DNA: TGTGCCAGCAGCTCCCTGACTAGCGGAGTCACAGATACGCAGTATTTT. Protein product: CASSSLTSGVTDTQYF. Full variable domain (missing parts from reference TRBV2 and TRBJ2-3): EPEVTQTPSHQVTQMGQEVILRCVPISNHLYFYWYRQILGQKVEFLVSFYNNEISEKSEIFDDQFSVERPDGSNFTLKIRSTKLEDSAMYFCASSSLTSGVTDTQYFGPGTRLTVL.